The sequence of this T cell receptor (beta chain) was determined in a study of post-analysis software for immune sequencing data. Study-wide results and caveats: Controls showed lower frequencies than patients for several TRBV segments, and TRBV5-6, TRBV5-1 and TRBV20-1 were among these.

The V gene lost 8 bases and the J gene lost 7 bases, with 15 bases spanning the gap. Looked up from germline, CDR1 is MGHDK and CDR2 is SYGVNS. The CDR3 is 12 residues long. Turning to this clonotype: Its antigen is currently unknown.

Each TCR beta cDNA library carried unique molecular identifiers. TCRdb re-analysed the PCR reads in MiXCR, keeping a single row per CDR3 protein. The sample consists of 600,000 to 700,000 distinct CDR3 sequences, 55% to 60% of them appearing once. What was sequenced was blood. The chain recombines TRBV25-1 with TRBJ2-7; D not resolved. This TCR derives from a girl aged 2 to 10 with multiple sclerosis. DNA of the CDR3: TGTGCCAGCCATCGGACGGCCAATGAGCAGTACTTC. Its translation is CASHRTANEQYF.